Below, 10 T cell receptor beta chains from the same sample are listed, as sequenced in a study of identical twins. MiXCR, run by TCRdb on the 5' RACE reads, gives a single entry per CDR3 protein. Seen here are hundreds of thousands of distinct CDR3 sequences, approximately 21% observed once, and the top ten hold 4% to 5.5%. The same data also went into a second study, on T cells expressing NK-cell markers.

The sample taken for sequencing was PBMCs. Every receptor here comes from a young woman in good health.

The chain is built from TRBV7-2 and TRBJ2-5, with D perhaps matching TRBD2 (6 bases). The CDR3 spans 14 residues. The V gene's germline CDR1 is SGHTA and CDR2 FQGNSA. V shed 0 bases and J shed 7 bases, with 12 bases lying between them. The CDR3 sequence: CASSLAAGIGTQYF. CDR3 sequence (DNA): TGTGCCAGCAGCTTAGCAGCGGGCATTGGGACCCAGTACTTC.

This clonotype was detected many times. This sequence joins TRBV15 and TRBJ2-1, with D perhaps matching TRBD2 (6 bases). The V end was cut by 5 bases, the J end by 1 base, with 12 bases between. Per germline, CDR1 LNHNV and CDR2 YYDKDF (reference sequence). There are 15 residues in the CDR3. The CDR3 sequence: CATSLKGGSYNEQFF. The DNA for the CDR3 is TGTGCCACCAGCCTTAAGGGAGGATCCTACAATGAGCAGTTCTTC.

The chain joins TRBV7-9 to TRBJ2-6; TRBD1 is a possible D gene (5 bases). The ends were cut back, 5 bases at V and 0 bases at J, with 11 bases in the middle. The CDR3 sequence is 16 residues long. The germline V gene has CDR1 SEHNR and CDR2 FQNEAQ (reference sequence). The CDR3 nucleotides read TGTGCCAGCAGCCGAACTGGACACTCTGGGGCCAACGTCCTGACTTTC. Its protein is CASSRTGHSGANVLTF. Together with reference TRBV7-9 and TRBJ2-6, the CDR3 gives the full variable domain: DTGVSQNPRHKITKRGQNVTFRCDPISEHNRLYWYRQTLGQGPEFLTYFQNEAQLEKSRLLSDRFSAERPKGSFSTLEIQRTEQGDSAMYLCASSRTGHSGANVLTFGAGSRLTVL.

This clonotype was detected once. The V call is TRBV18, the J call TRBJ2-5; no reliable D call. There are 16 residues in the CDR3. From germline, CDR1 is KGHSH and CDR2 LQKENI. Between the trimmed V and J ends, which lost 3 bases and 7 bases, there was a span of 21 bases. The CDR3 reads CASSPQGRLGMGTQYF. The CDR3 nucleotides read TGTGCCAGCTCACCGCAAGGACGACTTGGGATGGGGACCCAGTACTTC.

V is TRBV4-3 and J is TRBJ2-5; possibly TRBD1 for D (6 bases). The V end was cut by 0 bases, the J end by 6 bases, with 20 bases between. Per the germline V gene, CDR1 is LGHNA and CDR2 is YSLEER. The CDR3 spans 17 residues. For the CDR3, the DNA is TGCGCCAGCAGCCAAGATCCCGTGCGGGCTGGGGGCAAGACCCAGTACTTC. Its translation: CASSQDPVRAGGKTQYF.

This clonotype has at least ten counts. This chain uses TRBV12-3 or TRBV12-4 with TRBJ2-7; no clear D. The CDR3 consists of 13 residues. V lost 2 bases and J 7 bases, leaving 12 bases between the germline ends. The chain's CDR3 is CASSLSQDQEQYF. For the CDR3, the DNA is TGTGCCAGCAGTTTAAGTCAGGACCAGGAGCAGTACTTC.

This chain joins TRBV11-2 and TRBJ2-3, with D perhaps matching TRBD2 (6 bases). From germline, CDR1 is SGHAT and CDR2 FQNNGV. The V end was cut by 7 bases, the J end by 4 bases, with 18 bases between. This CDR3 spans 15 amino acids. The CDR3 loop is CASKDLGLTSDTQYF. The DNA for the CDR3 is TGTGCCAGCAAGGACCTTGGACTAACCTCAGATACGCAGTATTTT.

This sequence joins TRBV15 and TRBJ2-7, with TRBD1 matching over 10 bases. Trimming removed 5 bases from V and 5 bases from J; junction bases left unmatched: 12. The CDR3 has 16 residues. CDR1 and CDR2 from the germline V gene are LNHNV and YYDKDF (reference sequence). CDR3 in DNA: TGTGCCACCAGCCTCACTCGACAGGGGGCGGTCGACGAGCAGTACTTC. As protein: CATSLTRQGAVDEQYF. The whole variable domain, filled in from reference TRBV15 and TRBJ2-7, reads DAMVIQNPRYQVTQFGKPVTLSCSQTLNHNVMYWYQQKSSQAPKLLFHYYDKDFNNEADTPDNFQSRRPNTSFCFLDIRSPGLGDTAMYLCATSLTRQGAVDEQYFGPGTRLTVT.

This clonotype has just a few counts. One end of the junction is discordant with germline, which a read error may explain. The chain uses TRBV18 and TRBJ2-7; 8 bases align to TRBD2. Germline lookup yields CDR1 KGHSH and CDR2 LQKENI. This CDR3 is built from 15 residues. DNA of the CDR3: TGTGCCAGCTCACCTTACAGCGGGAGCTCCCACGAGCAGTACTTC. Translation: CASSPYSGSSHEQYF.

This clonotype was observed a few times. The J gene is TRBJ2-1, the V gene TRBV5-1, with D possibly matching TRBD2 (6 bases). The CDR3 consists of 16 residues. Trimming stripped 1 base from V and 1 base from J, with 12 bases between. Germline V lookup: CDR1 SGHRS, CDR2 YFSETQ. The CDR3: CASSLLLAASYNEQFF. CDR3 sequence (DNA): TGCGCCAGCAGCTTGCTACTAGCAGCATCCTACAATGAGCAGTTCTTC.